One sample yielded the 10 T cell receptor beta chains listed below, sequenced in a study of regulatory T cells in long-lasting Graves disease listed by TCRdb under 2021. What the time point label conveys for this sample: newly diagnosed GD, antithyroid drugs for less than 3 months. For both TCR sequencing and RNA sequencing, RNA was extracted from PBMCs using TRIzol. Library construction relied on multiplex PCR. Sequencing took place on an Illumina HiSeq 4000. iRepertoire HTBI primers and Arm-PCR amplification of CDR3 regions were used to construct TCR beta libraries. TCRdb itself trimmed the public reads at Q25 with fastp, ran MiXCR and retained productive beta chains. Entries are consolidated by CDR3 protein sequence, retaining the most common genes and DNA. In all, the sample holds a few hundred thousand distinct CDR3 sequences, and about a sixth of those were seen once. Roughly a fifth of the sample rests with the top ten.

Specimen: peripheral blood mononuclear cells (PBMCs), collected at new diagnosis, from a patient treated with antithyroid drugs. The receptors were sampled from a female donor with Graves disease.

This clonotype occurred a few times. Just one base apart from a much larger clone, this may be a read error. The V call is TRBV7-2, the J call TRBJ1-1, with D maybe TRBD1 (5 bases). The CDR3 is 13 amino acids. The germline V gene encodes CDR1 SGHTA and CDR2 FQGNSA. The V end was cut by 2 bases, the J end by 8 bases, with 12 bases between. The CDR3 loop reads CASSLSRRGEAFF. In nucleotides, the CDR3 is TGTGCCAGCAGCTTATCCAGGCGGGGGGAAGCTTTCTTT.

This clonotype occurred a few times. CDR3 in amino acids: CASQSGLAGGPGTGELFF. In DNA, the CDR3 is TGTGCCAGTCAGTCGGGACTAGCGGGAGGGCCCGGCACCGGGGAGCTGTTTTTT. The V and J genes are TRBV6-1 and TRBJ2-2; 16 nucleotides match TRBD2. Germline CDR1 reads MNHNS; CDR2 reads SASEGT. V lost 9 bases and J lost 4; bases outside the gene matches: 11. The CDR3 spans 18 residues.

There are many counts of this clonotype. The chain links TRBV7-2 to TRBJ2-5, with no clear D. The CDR3 is made up of 15 amino acids. Trimming took off 5 bases at V and 5 bases at J, with 18 bases between the two ends. Germline loops: CDR1 SGHTA, CDR2 FQGNSA. The CDR3 DNA reads TGTGCCAGCAGCCCCCTAATGCCCGTGGGGGAGACCCAGTACTTC. It specifies CASSPLMPVGETQYF.

Comments on this clonotype: A far more abundant clone sits one base away, making this likely a read error. The conserved phenylalanine or tryptophan is not found at the CDR3 terminus, so this likely reflects a read error. V gene TRBV7-9 combines with J gene TRBJ2-1, with 7 bases aligning to TRBD2. The CDR3 length is 13 residues. The germline V gene has CDR1 SEHNR and CDR2 FQNEAQ (reference sequence). J gave up 7 bases and V 5 bases, and 5 bases lay outside the gene matches. In DNA form, the CDR3 reads TGTGCCAGCAGCCGTAGGACTAGTAATGAGCAGTTCCTC. Residues: CASSRRTSNEQFL.

In its sample, this clonotype was seen many times. The chain links TRBV7-2 to TRBJ2-3, with 9 positions matching TRBD2. This CDR3 spans 16 amino acids. V shed 4 bases and J 2 bases; nucleotides not matched to a gene: 7. Germline lookup yields CDR1 SGHTA and CDR2 FQGNSA. CDR3 coding DNA: TGTGCCAGCAGCTCAGGACCTAGCGGGACCACAGATACGCAGTATTTT. It translates to CASSSGPSGTTDTQYF. Full variable domain (missing parts from reference TRBV7-2 and TRBJ2-3): GAGVSQSPSNKVTEKGKDVELRCDPISGHTALYWYRQSLGQGLEFLIYFQGNSAPDKSGLPSDRFSAERTGGSVSTLTIQRTQQEDSAVYLCASSSGPSGTTDTQYFGPGTRLTVL.

As to this clonotype: A far larger clone is only one base removed, so a read error is likely. The chain has TRBV13 and TRBJ2-1; tentatively, D is TRBD1 (5 bases). Per the germline V gene, CDR1 is PRHDT and CDR2 is FYEKMQ (reference sequence). V was trimmed by 5 bases and J by 13 bases, leaving 21 bases between them. This CDR3 is 14 amino acids long. The CDR3 is CASSGPKGLQTQFF. The CDR3, as DNA: TGTGCCAGCAGCGGGCCGAAGGGGCTGCAGACCCAGTTCTTC.

This clonotype was picked up many times. J is TRBJ1-6 and V is TRBV19; 9 nucleotides line up with TRBD1. Trimming removed 7 bases from V and 10 bases from J; junction bases left unmatched: 8. Per germline, CDR1 LNHDA and CDR2 SQIVND (reference sequence). This CDR3 has 14 residues. In DNA, the CDR3 is TGTGCCAGTATGGCGGGACAGGGCGGATCACCCCTCCACTTT. It translates to CASMAGQGGSPLHF.

The chain carries TRBV4-1 and TRBJ2-3; 8 bases align to TRBD2. CDR1 is MGHRA, CDR2 YSYEKL, per germline. V dropped 0 bases and J dropped 4; count of bases not matched to a gene: 3. This CDR3 comprises 15 residues. As DNA, the CDR3 is TGCGCCAGCAGCCAAGATCGGGGGGGTGCAGATACGCAGTATTTT. Encoded protein: CASSQDRGGADTQYF.

There are many counts of this clonotype. The chain is built from TRBV12-3 or TRBV12-4 and TRBJ1-4, with TRBD1 matching over 9 bases. V was clipped by 6 bases and J by 8 bases; unmatched bases: 13. The CDR3 has 16 amino acids. CDR3 region: CASSNGQGRVEEKLFF. In DNA form, the CDR3 reads TGTGCCAGCAGCAACGGACAGGGGAGGGTTGAGGAAAAACTGTTTTTT.

This clonotype was recorded at least ten times. This chain links TRBV11-2 with TRBJ2-1; 8 positions agree with TRBD2. Germline CDR1 SGHAT, CDR2 FQNNGV. The CDR3 extends over 16 amino acids. The J segment lost 3 bases and the V segment lost 0 bases, leaving 4 bases of the junction unmatched. The CDR3: CASSLEGGTSYNEQFF. For the CDR3, the DNA is TGTGCCAGCAGCTTAGAGGGTGGGACTAGCTACAATGAGCAGTTCTTC. Supplemented by reference TRBV11-2 and TRBJ2-1, the full variable domain reads EAGVAQSPRYKIIEKRQSVAFWCNPISGHATLYWYQQILGQGPKLLIQFQNNGVVDDSQLPKDRFSAERLKGVDSTLKIQPAKLEDSAVYLCASSLEGGTSYNEQFFGPGTRLTVL.